This T cell receptor beta chain was documented in a study of cytomegalovirus exposure and HLA in healthy donors. This clone was picked up a small number of times. No antigen is known for it. 13 Jbeta primers and 60 Vbeta primers were used for the PCR. Some clones are missing from TCRdb's copy, which holds only in-frame ones; the method was immunoSEQ multiplex PCR. This sample yields some 170,000 clones, of which around 77% are seen a single time; 1.3% to 1.5% belongs to the top ten. The CDR3 spans 13 residues. CDR1 is GTSNPN and CDR2 is SVGIG in the germline V gene (reference sequence). Trimming stripped 0 bases from V and 1 base from J, with 6 bases between. Findings and limits, study-wide: 87-base-pair reads could not separate some V segments, including TRBV6-2 and TRBV6-3.

The sequence derives from a man in his fifties or sixties in good health and CMV-seronegative. The sequencing input was PBMCs. The gene calls are TRBV30 and TRBJ1-2; D is unresolved. CDR3 residues: CAWSVSVNYGYTF. The CDR3 bases are TGTGCCTGGAGTGTGTCAGTTAACTATGGCTACACCTTC. Complete variable domain (other parts from reference TRBV30 and TRBJ1-2): SQTIHQWPATLVQPVGSPLSLECTVEGTSNPNLYWYRQAAGRGLQLLFYSVGIGQISSEVPQNLSASRPQDRQFILSSKKLLLSDSGFYLCAWSVSVNYGYTFGSGTRLTVV.